Listed below are T cell receptor beta chains from one sample, sequenced in a study of vaccination and CD4 T cells after COVID-19. Via MiXCR, TCRdb re-called the PCR reads, giving one row per CDR3 protein. The sample contains 4,000 to 5,000 distinct CDR3 sequences, approximately 61% of which appear only once. No antigen has been assigned to these receptors. The sequenced material came from CD4+ T cells from blood, cultured in vitro. These receptor sequences come from a human donor in good health. Both conserved end residues are part of each CDR3. A D gene is named only where the DNA matches it firmly. The size entry is marked missing in some rows and otherwise reads once, few, many or a size class.

clone_size,j_call,v_call,d_call,cdr3_nt,cdr3_aa
few,TRBJ1-5,TRBV19,NA,TGTGCCAGTAGTATCACAAGGCAGGCGGGTCAGCCCCAGCATTTT,CASSITRQAGQPQHF
NA,TRBJ1-2,TRBV6-5,NA,TGTGCCAGCAGTTACGGGGAGGGGAACTATGGCTACACCTTC,CASSYGEGNYGYTF
NA,TRBJ2-7,TRBV5-1,TRBD1,TGCGCCAGCAGCTGGACAGGGGATAGGGAGCAGTACTTC,CASSWTGDREQYF
NA,TRBJ1-2,TRBV25-1,TRBD1,TGTGCCAGCAGTGAGGGGGGGACAGGGAGCTATGGCTACACCTTC,CASSEGGTGSYGYTF
few,TRBJ2-7,TRBV7-9,NA,TGTGCCAGCAGCTTAGTCGTCGGGGGACCCGAGCAGTACTTC,CASSLVVGGPEQYF
few,TRBJ2-5,TRBV15,TRBD2,TGTGCCACCAGCAGAGTGGGACTAGCGGGACAAGAGACCCAGTACTTC,CATSRVGLAGQETQYF
NA,TRBJ1-2,TRBV12-3/TRBV12-4,NA,TGTGCCAGCAGGCGTGGAACTAATGGCTACACCTTC,CASRRGTNGYTF
few,TRBJ1-5,TRBV20-1,NA,TGCAGTGCCCAGGACAGTTTCTCACTTCAGCCCCAGCATTTT,CSAQDSFSLQPQHF
NA,TRBJ2-2,TRBV6-2/TRBV6-3,NA,TGTGCCAGCAGTTCACCTCATGCCGGGGAGCTGTTTTTT,CASSSPHAGELFF
NA,TRBJ1-5,TRBV6-5,TRBD1,TGTGCCAGCAGTTACGTGACAGGGTTGGCCAATCAGCCCCAGCATTTT,CASSYVTGLANQPQHF
NA,TRBJ1-2,TRBV7-9,TRBD1,TGCGCCAGCAGCTTGGCGCCAGGGGGCGGCTACACCTTC,CASSLAPGGGYTF
NA,TRBJ2-3,TRBV19,NA,TGTGCCAGTAGTATAAGGGCAGGAAACACAGATACGCAGTATTTT,CASSIRAGNTDTQYF
NA,TRBJ1-2,TRBV19,NA,TGTGCCAGTAGTATTGGGCCAGGGAGTAGAGGTGGCTACACCTTC,CASSIGPGSRGGYTF